Below, 22 T cell receptor beta chains from the same sample are listed, as sequenced in a study of somatic mutations in cytotoxic T cells in rheumatoid arthritis. Libraries were prepared by immunoSEQ multiplex PCR; TCRdb keeps only in-frame clonotypes and omits some of them. The data show under 20,000 clones, roughly 80% seen once. Material for sequencing was CD8+ T cells sorted from blood. All receptors derive from an adult with rheumatoid arthritis.

This clone was seen more than once but under ten times. The chain joins TRBV13 to TRBJ1-2, with 8 bases that match TRBD1. Germline V gene sequence: CDR1 PRHDT, CDR2 FYEKMQ (reference sequence). V was pared by 4 bases and J by 8 bases, with 6 bases of the junction left unmatched. The CDR3 has 13 residues. The CDR3 sequence: CASSYTGGEGYTF. CDR3 bases: TGTGCCAGCAGCTATACAGGGGGGGAAGGCTACACCTTC. The full variable domain, rest sourced from reference TRBV13 and TRBJ1-2, is AAGVIQSPRHLIKEKRETATLKCYPIPRHDTVYWYQQGPGQDPQFLISFYEKMQSDKGSIPDRFSAQQFSDYHSELNMSSLELGDSALYFCASSYTGGEGYTFGSGTRLTVV.

DNA for the CDR3: TGTGCCAGCACCGACGAGGTACGGACTTCTGGGGCCAACGTCCTGACTTTC. Its protein product is CASTDEVRTSGANVLTF. V and J are TRBV9 and TRBJ2-6; D may be TRBD2 (5 bases). Per the germline V gene, CDR1 is SGDLS and CDR2 is YYNGEE. This CDR3 is 17 amino acids long. Trimming stripped 6 bases from V and 1 base from J, with 17 bases between.

The chain recombines TRBV19 with TRBJ1-2; D is unclear. Deletions cut 5 bases from V and 1 base from J, with 17 bases between. CDR1 is LNHDA and CDR2 is SQIVND in the germline V gene (reference sequence). The CDR3 is made up of 16 amino acids. The CDR3 DNA reads as TGTGCCAGTAGTGATGGTCTGCCTAATCTTAACTATGGCTACACCTTC. This sequence encodes CASSDGLPNLNYGYTF.

V and J are TRBV27 and TRBJ2-3, with D uncertain. CDR3 length: 13 residues. The germline gives CDR1 MNHEY, CDR2 SMNVEV (reference sequence). V shed 3 bases and J shed 1 base, with 5 bases lying between them. The CDR3 region is CASSFRGTDTQYF. The CDR3 DNA sequence: TGTGCCAGCAGTTTTCGGGGCACAGATACGCAGTATTTT.

CDR3 in amino acids: CAISELGVAGGRYADEQFF. CDR3 nucleotide sequence: TGTGCCATCAGTGAGCTCGGGGTAGCGGGGGGCCGATACGCGGATGAGCAGTTCTTC. This chain links TRBV10-3 with TRBJ2-1; TRBD2 matches 10 bases. CDR1 and CDR2 from the germline V gene are ENHRY and SYGVKD. V dropped 2 bases and J dropped 8; count of bases not matched to a gene: 18. The CDR3 has 19 residues.

This rearrangement joins TRBV10-2 to TRBJ1-2; the D gene is possibly TRBD1 (6 bases). CDR3 size: 13 residues. Germline-derived CDR1 and CDR2 are WSHSY and SAAADI. Trimming took 6 bases from V and 9 from J, leaving 17 bases between them. The CDR3: CASSTGWGGSYTF. The CDR3 DNA follows: TGCGCCAGCAGCACAGGGTGGGGGGGGAGCTACACCTTC.

The V call is TRBV7-8, the J call TRBJ2-3; maybe TRBD2 (7 bases). Trimming removed 3 bases from V and 6 bases from J, with 19 bases in between. Germline V lookup: CDR1 SGHVS, CDR2 FQNEAQ. This CDR3 is built from 16 residues. The CDR3 DNA reads TGTGCCAGCAGCTTTGATGCGGGGGCAGAGGCGGATACGCAGTATTTT. Translating gives CASSFDAGAEADTQYF.

The rearrangement uses TRBV27 and TRBJ2-3; D is possibly TRBD1 (5 bases). The CDR3 is 12 amino acids. Germline CDR1 and CDR2: MNHEY and SMNVEV (reference sequence). Between the trimmed V and J ends, which lost 11 bases and 4 bases, there was a span of 13 bases. The CDR3 sequence is CAASQGSDTQYF. CDR3 sequence (DNA): TGTGCCGCCAGCCAGGGTTCAGATACGCAGTATTTT.

The J gene is TRBJ1-5, the V gene TRBV9, with D perhaps matching TRBD1 (5 bases). The CDR3 runs to 15 residues. V was clipped by 0 bases and J by 0 bases, with 7 bases between them. Germline values: CDR1 SGDLS, CDR2 YYNGEE. The CDR3 spells CASSVDGGSNQPQHF. In nucleotides, the CDR3 is TGTGCCAGCAGCGTAGACGGGGGTAGCAATCAGCCCCAGCATTTT.

The CDR3 reads CASSSGGRVNSPLHF. As DNA, the CDR3 is TGTGCCAGCAGTTCTGGCGGCAGGGTTAATTCACCCCTCCACTTT. The chain joins TRBV6-6 to TRBJ1-6; D may be TRBD1 (5 bases). From germline, CDR1 is MNHNY and CDR2 SVGAGI (reference sequence). Trimming cost V 4 bases and J 6 bases, with 13 bases left between them. This CDR3 has 15 amino acids.

The chain couples TRBV15 to TRBJ2-5; 9 bases map to TRBD1. Germline V gene data show CDR1 as LNHNV and CDR2 as YYDKDF (reference sequence). With V trimmed by 4 bases and J by 5 bases, 8 bases remained unmatched. There are 15 residues in the CDR3. CDR3 DNA sequence: TGTGCCACCAGCAACCAGACAGGGGGAGGGGAGACCCAGTACTTC. This codes for CATSNQTGGGETQYF.

The chain has TRBV29-1 and TRBJ2-2, with 13 bases matching TRBD2. CDR3 length: 17 amino acids. V lost 4 bases to trimming and J lost 6 bases; unmatched junction nucleotides: 11. Per the germline V gene, CDR1 is SQVTM and CDR2 is ANQGSEA. The CDR3, as DNA: TGCAGCGTTGTTTCGAGTACTAGCGGGGGGGTATCCGGGGAGCTGTTTTTT. This codes for CSVVSSTSGGVSGELFF.

The rearrangement uses TRBV29-1 and TRBJ2-1; D gene uncertain. The CDR3 runs 13 residues. V gave up 8 bases and J gave up 2 bases, with 13 bases separating them. Germline V gene data show CDR1 as SQVTM and CDR2 as ANQGSEA. CDR3 loop: CSTPGGTYNEQFF. CDR3 in DNA: TGCAGCACCCCCGGCGGCACCTACAATGAGCAGTTCTTC.

The gene calls are TRBV4-1 and TRBJ1-1, with 8 bases lining up with TRBD1. CDR1 and CDR2 from the germline V gene are MGHRA and YSYEKL. This CDR3 spans 15 amino acids. J lost 5 bases, V lost 3 bases, and 8 bases had no gene match. The CDR3 loop is CASSQEPTGGTEAFF. Here the CDR3 DNA reads TGCGCCAGCAGCCAGGAACCCACAGGGGGAACTGAAGCTTTCTTT.

This clone was seen a handful of times. The rearrangement joins TRBV5-1 to TRBJ2-7; 9 bases match TRBD2. Germline values: CDR1 SGHRS, CDR2 YFSETQ. CDR3 length: 14 amino acids. V trimming: 0 bases; J trimming: 4 bases; junction bases outside the gene matches: 2. As DNA, the CDR3 is TGCGCCAGCAGCTTGGGGAGCGGGGGGTACGAGCAGTACTTC. Translating it yields CASSLGSGGYEQYF.

V is TRBV9 and J is TRBJ1-2; 9 bases map to TRBD1. V was clipped by 5 bases and J by 7 bases; unmatched bases: 9. The CDR3 is 14 amino acids. Germline CDR1 reads SGDLS; CDR2 reads YYNGEE. The CDR3 DNA reads as TGTGCCAGCAGGCCACCGGGACAGGGTTTTGGCTACACCTTC. Amino acid sequence: CASRPPGQGFGYTF.

V usage is TRBV5-1 and J usage is TRBJ2-1; TRBD2 aligns across 11 bases. Germline CDR1 SGHRS, CDR2 YFSETQ. This CDR3 has 15 amino acids. J gave up 0 bases and V 5 bases, and 1 base lay outside the gene matches. The CDR3 nucleotides are TGCGCCAGCAGGACTAGCGGGACCTCCTACAATGAGCAGTTCTTC. Protein: CASRTSGTSYNEQFF.

The J gene is TRBJ1-1, the V gene TRBV6-5; no definite D call. V lost 7 bases to trimming and J lost 4 bases, with 16 bases between them. The CDR3 runs 14 residues. Germline V CDR1 and CDR2: MNHEY, SVGAGI. CDR3 sequence reads: CASTLARRGTEAFF. CDR3 DNA sequence: TGTGCCAGCACCCTGGCTCGTCGGGGCACTGAAGCTTTCTTT.

V and J are TRBV7-9 and TRBJ1-1; D is possibly TRBD1 (5 bases). The CDR3 contains 15 residues. V lost 3 bases and J 3 bases, leaving 14 bases between the germline ends. Germline assignment: CDR1 SEHNR and CDR2 FQNEAQ (reference sequence). The CDR3 sequence: CASSFPRKGDTEAFF. The CDR3 nucleotides read TGTGCCAGCAGCTTCCCGAGGAAAGGGGACACTGAAGCTTTCTTT. Full variable domain (missing parts from reference TRBV7-9 and TRBJ1-1): DTGVSQNPRHKITKRGQNVTFRCDPISEHNRLYWYRQTLGQGPEFLTYFQNEAQLEKSRLLSDRFSAERPKGSFSTLEIQRTEQGDSAMYLCASSFPRKGDTEAFFGQGTRLTVV.

The V call is TRBV7-3, the J call TRBJ2-1, with 10 bases lining up with TRBD2. The CDR3 extends over 15 amino acids. Germline V gives CDR1 SGHTA, CDR2 FQGTGA. Losses at the gene ends were 5 bases for V and 10 bases for J; bases not matched to a gene: 11. The CDR3 DNA reads TGTGCCAGCAGCCAAAGCGGGGGGGCCTTAGAGGAGCAGTTCTTC. The encoded protein is CASSQSGGALEEQFF.

The gene calls are TRBV27 and TRBJ2-7; D is uncertain. V shed 4 bases and J shed 2 bases, with 9 bases lying between them. Germline-derived CDR1 and CDR2 are MNHEY and SMNVEV (reference sequence). The CDR3 covers 13 residues. This CDR3 reads CASSSSVTYEQYF. In DNA form, the CDR3 reads TGTGCCAGCAGTTCTTCCGTCACCTACGAGCAGTACTTC.

This chain connects TRBV5-1 to TRBJ2-5; weak D call: TRBD2 (6 bases). The CDR3 consists of 14 residues. Trimming took off 1 base at V and 4 bases at J, with 11 bases between the two ends. Germline V lookup: CDR1 SGHRS, CDR2 YFSETQ. The CDR3 here is CASSLWGDPETQYF. In DNA, the CDR3 is TGCGCCAGCAGCTTGTGGGGGGACCCAGAGACCCAGTACTTC. Looking up the rest from reference TRBV5-1 and TRBJ2-5 gives the full variable domain: KAGVTQTPRYLIKTRGQQVTLSCSPISGHRSVSWYQQTPGQGLQFLFEYFSETQRNKGNFPGRFSGRQFSNSRSEMNVSTLELGDSALYLCASSLWGDPETQYFGPGTRLLVL.